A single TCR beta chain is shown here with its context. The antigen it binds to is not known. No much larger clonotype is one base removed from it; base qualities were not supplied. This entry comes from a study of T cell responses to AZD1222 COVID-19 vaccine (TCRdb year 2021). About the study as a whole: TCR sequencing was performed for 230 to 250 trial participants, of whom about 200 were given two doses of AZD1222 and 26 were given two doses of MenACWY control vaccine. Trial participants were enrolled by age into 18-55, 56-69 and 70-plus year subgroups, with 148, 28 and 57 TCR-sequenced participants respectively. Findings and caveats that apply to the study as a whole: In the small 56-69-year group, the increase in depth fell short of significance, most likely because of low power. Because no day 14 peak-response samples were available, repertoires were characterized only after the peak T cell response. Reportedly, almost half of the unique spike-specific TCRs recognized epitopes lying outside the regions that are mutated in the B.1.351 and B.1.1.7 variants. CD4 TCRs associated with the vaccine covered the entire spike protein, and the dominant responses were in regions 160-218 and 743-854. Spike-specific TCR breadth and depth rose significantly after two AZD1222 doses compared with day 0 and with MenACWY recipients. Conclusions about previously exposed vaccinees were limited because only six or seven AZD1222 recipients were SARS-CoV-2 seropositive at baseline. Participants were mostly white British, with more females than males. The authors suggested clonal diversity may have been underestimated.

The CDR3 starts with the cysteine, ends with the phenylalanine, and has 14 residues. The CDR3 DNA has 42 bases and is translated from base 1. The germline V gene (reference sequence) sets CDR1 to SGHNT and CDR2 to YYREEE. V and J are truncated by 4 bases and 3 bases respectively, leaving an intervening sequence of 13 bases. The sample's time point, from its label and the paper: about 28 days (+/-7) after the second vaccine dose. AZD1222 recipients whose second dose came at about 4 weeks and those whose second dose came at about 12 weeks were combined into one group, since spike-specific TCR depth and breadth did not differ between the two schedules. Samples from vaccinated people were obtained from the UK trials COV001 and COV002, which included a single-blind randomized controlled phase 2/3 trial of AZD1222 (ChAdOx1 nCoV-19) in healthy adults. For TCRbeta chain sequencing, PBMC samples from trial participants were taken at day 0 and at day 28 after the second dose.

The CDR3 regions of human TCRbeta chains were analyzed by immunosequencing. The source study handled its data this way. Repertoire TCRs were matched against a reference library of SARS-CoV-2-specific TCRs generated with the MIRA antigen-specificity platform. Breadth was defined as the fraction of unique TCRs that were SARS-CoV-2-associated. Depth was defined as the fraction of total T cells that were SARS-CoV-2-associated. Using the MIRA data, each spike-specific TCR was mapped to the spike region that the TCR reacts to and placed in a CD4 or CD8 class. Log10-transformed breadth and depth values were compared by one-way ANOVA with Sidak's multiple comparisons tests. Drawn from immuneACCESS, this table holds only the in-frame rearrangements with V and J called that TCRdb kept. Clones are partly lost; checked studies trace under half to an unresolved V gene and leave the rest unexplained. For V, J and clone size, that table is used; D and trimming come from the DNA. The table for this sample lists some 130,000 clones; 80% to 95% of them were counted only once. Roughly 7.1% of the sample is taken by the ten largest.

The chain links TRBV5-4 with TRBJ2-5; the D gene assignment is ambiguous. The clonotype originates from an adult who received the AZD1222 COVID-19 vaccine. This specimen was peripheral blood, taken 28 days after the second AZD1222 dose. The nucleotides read TGTGCCAGCAGCAAACGGCCGCAAGAAGAGACCCAGTACTTC. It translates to CASSKRPQEETQYF.